This T cell receptor beta chain stems from a study of shared clonotypes between healthy human individuals. The wider study: Each donor contributed plates that comprised three CD4 naive, three CD4 memory, two CD8 naive and one CD8 memory.

Deep-level assay runs were performed. Sequencing used immunoSEQ multiplex PCR; TCRdb keeps in-frame clones, though not all of them. The data contain some 1 million clones, around 74% of them singletons. V lost 3 bases to trimming and J lost 4 bases, with 10 bases between them. Looked up from germline, CDR1 is WNHNN and CDR2 is SYGVQD (reference sequence). This CDR3 comprises 14 residues. As regards this clone: As yet, its antigen is unknown. Other DNA variants within this sample encode the same CDR3.

Overall study results and limits: Specimens sampled were limited to blood, with tissue repertoires likely differing.

Each sample came from a Caucasian adult donor living in Nashville, Tennessee. This TCR came from a young man in good health. The genes are TRBV10-1 and TRBJ1-5, with D perhaps matching TRBD1 (5 bases). Sequenced sample: memory CD4+ T cells sorted from blood. Subset denoted: CD45RA-negative fraction. The CDR3 protein is CASSDGTVNQPQHF. The CDR3, as DNA: TGCGCCAGCAGTGATGGGACGGTGAATCAGCCCCAGCATTTT.